This is a list of T cell receptor beta chains from one sample in a study of blood T cell repertoires in COVID-19. Some clones are missing from TCRdb's copy, which holds only in-frame ones; the method was immunoSEQ multiplex PCR. The table has 350,000 to 400,000 clones, 88% seen once; the top ten hold approximately 1%. What was sequenced was PBMCs or T cells enriched from blood (not recorded which). These receptors came from a woman aged 25 to 45 with acute COVID-19. CDR3s include the opening cysteine and the closing phenylalanine or tryptophan. Each record gives: V gene, D gene, clone size, J gene, CDR3 DNA, CDR3 protein. A D gene is named only where the DNA matches it firmly. Size is omitted from some rows. Given values are once, few, many or a class for expanded clones.

>TRBV15|-|-|TRBJ2-7
TGTGCCACCAGGGATCAGAGGGCGGTTGGGGAGCAGTACTTC
CATRDQRAVGEQYF
>TRBV7-2|TRBD1|-|TRBJ1-4
TGTGCCAGCAGCCGGCGACAGGGGATTCAAAAACTGTTTTTT
CASSRRQGIQKLFF
>TRBV30|-|few|TRBJ1-1
TGTGCCTGGGGACCCCTGGGGGGGCCCCAGAACACTGAAGCTTTCTTT
CAWGPLGGPQNTEAFF
>TRBV6-4|-|once|TRBJ1-1
TGTGCCAGCGGCGCTGATTGGGAGGGAGGCACTGAAGCTTTCTTT
CASGADWEGGTEAFF
>TRBV9|TRBD1|once|TRBJ1-6
TGTGCCAGCAGCGTGGGGACAGGGGGCTCCTATAATTCACCCCTCCACTTT
CASSVGTGGSYNSPLHF
>TRBV5-4|-|-|TRBJ2-5
TGTGCCAGCAGCTTGGTGGGGTCCCGGACAGCCCACCAAGAGACCCAGTACTTC
CASSLVGSRTAHQETQYF
>TRBV5-5|-|-|TRBJ1-1
TGTGCCAGCAGACAGGACCTGAACACTGAAGCTTTCTTT
CASRQDLNTEAFF
>TRBV29-1|TRBD1|few|TRBJ1-1
TGCAGCGGTCTGGGACAGAAGAACACTGAAGCTTTCTTT
CSGLGQKNTEAFF
>TRBV6-2/TRBV6-3|-|once|TRBJ2-1
TGTGCCAGCAGTTACCTGGGAGGCCCCTACAATGAGCAGTTCTTC
CASSYLGGPYNEQFF
>TRBV5-1|TRBD2|once|TRBJ2-1
TGCGCCAGCAGCTTGGAACTAGCGGGGGGCAATGAGCAGTTCTTC
CASSLELAGGNEQFF
>TRBV11-2|TRBD2|-|TRBJ2-7
TGTGCCAGCAGCTTAGTAGGACTAGCGGGAAAGGCGGACTTC
CASSLVGLAGKADF
>TRBV5-5|-|once|TRBJ2-2
TGTGCCAGCAGCTTGGGCGGGACGCTCGCCGGGGAGCTGTTTTTT
CASSLGGTLAGELFF
>TRBV9|-|-|TRBJ2-2
TGTGCCAGCACCCGGGACTCCATCGGGGAGCTGTTTTTT
CASTRDSIGELFF
>TRBV19|-|once|TRBJ2-1
TGTGCCAGTAGTAAACAGGCGGGGAGCAATGAGCAGTTCTTC
CASSKQAGSNEQFF
>TRBV10-1|-|once|TRBJ2-7
TGCGCCAGCAGGGGTAGCGGTTACGAGCAGTACTTC
CASRGSGYEQYF
>TRBV2|TRBD1|-|TRBJ1-2
TGTGCCAGCAGTGGAGACAGGGGTAATGGCTACACCTTC
CASSGDRGNGYTF
>TRBV15|TRBD2|-|TRBJ2-5
TGTGCCACCCGCCGGGCAGCGGGGGAACAAGAGACCCAGTACTTC
CATRRAAGEQETQYF
>TRBV6-2/TRBV6-3|TRBD2|many|TRBJ2-7
TGTGCCAGCAGTCGCAGCGGGGGGGAAAGGGAGCAGTACTTC
CASSRSGGEREQYF
>TRBV10-3|-|-|TRBJ1-1
TGTGCCATCAGTGAGTCGGTGGCCACGGGGGCTTTCTTT
CAISESVATGAFF
>TRBV7-3|-|-|TRBJ2-3
TGTGCCAGCAGCTTAAACCCGGGGGACCGCACAGATACGCAGTATTTT
CASSLNPGDRTDTQYF
>TRBV24-1|-|-|TRBJ1-5
TGTGCCACCAGTGAAACATATCAGCCCCAGCATTTT
CATSETYQPQHF
>TRBV19|-|many|TRBJ1-3
TGTGCCAGCACGGACAGCTTCTGGGCCGGAAACACCATATATTTT
CASTDSFWAGNTIYF
>TRBV19|-|once|TRBJ1-3
TGTGCCAGTAGTATAGGACAAATCTCTGGAAACACCATATATTTT
CASSIGQISGNTIYF
>TRBV15|-|-|TRBJ2-1
TGTGCCACCAGCAGGGGGGACACCCTTGTCAATGAGCAGTTCTTC
CATSRGDTLVNEQFF
>TRBV29-1|-|-|TRBJ1-2
TGCAGCGTTCAGAGGGAAGGCTACACCTTC
CSVQREGYTF
>TRBV13|-|-|TRBJ1-2
TGTGCCAGCGCCCCCTGGCAGGCCGGTAACTATGGCTACACCTTC
CASAPWQAGNYGYTF
>TRBV10-1|TRBD2|-|TRBJ2-7
TGCGCCAGCAGTGATGCCCCGTACCCTAGCGGCTTACGGGTGCAGTACTTC
CASSDAPYPSGLRVQYF
>TRBV2|TRBD1|-|TRBJ1-1
TGTGCCAGCAGTGAACGAAATAGGGGGCTCACTGAAGCTTTCTTT
CASSERNRGLTEAFF
>TRBV5-6|TRBD2|-|TRBJ2-7
TGTGCCAGCAGCCCGGGACTAGCGGGGTACTACGAGCAGTACTTC
CASSPGLAGYYEQYF
>TRBV2|-|-|TRBJ1-3
TGTGCCAGCAGTGAGGAGGGGGGGGCTTTTGATGGCACCATATATTTT
CASSEEGGAFDGTIYF
>TRBV21-1|-|-|TRBJ1-3
TGTGCCAGCAGCAAAGGGCAGAAGGAGAACACCATATATTTT
CASSKGQKENTIYF
>TRBV2|-|-|TRBJ1-1
TGTGCCAGCAGTGACCCCAGGCGCGAAGCTTTCTTT
CASSDPRREAFF
>TRBV4-3|TRBD1|-|TRBJ1-4
TGCGCCAGCAGCCAAGGAGTAGGGGGCGTTGGAGGAAGAGAAAAACTGTTTTTT
CASSQGVGGVGGREKLFF
>TRBV3-1/TRBV3-2|-|-|TRBJ1-1
TGTGCCAGCAGCCAGGTAGTAGTCGCAGCTTTCTTT
CASSQVVVAAFF
>TRBV6-2/TRBV6-3|-|-|TRBJ2-3
TGTGCCAGCAGTTACTCGAGGGGCACAGATACGCAGTATTTT
CASSYSRGTDTQYF
>TRBV19|TRBD1|few|TRBJ2-7
TGTGCCACGGCGGACAGGTCCTACGAGCAGTACTTC
CATADRSYEQYF
>TRBV7-9|-|-|TRBJ1-2
TGTGCCAGCAGCCTTCCCTTTACAGGGTATGGCTACACCTTC
CASSLPFTGYGYTF
>TRBV27|-|-|TRBJ2-1
TGTGCCAGCAGCTCCCGCGGAGGCCGTAAAAGCAATGAGCAGTTCTTC
CASSSRGGRKSNEQFF
>TRBV7-3|-|-|TRBJ2-1
TGTGCCAGCAGCAAGGACTACCCGCCCTCCTACAATGAGCAGTTCTTC
CASSKDYPPSYNEQFF
>TRBV13|TRBD1|-|TRBJ2-7
TGTGCCAGCAGCCTAAGGGACAGGAGCGAGCAGTACTTC
CASSLRDRSEQYF
>TRBV13|TRBD1|few|TRBJ2-7
TGTGCCAGCAGCGTAGGCCGGGACAGCTACGAGCAGTACTTC
CASSVGRDSYEQYF
>TRBV3-1/TRBV3-2|-|-|TRBJ1-1
TGTGCCAGCAGCCAAGGGGCGGGGGACACTGAAGCTTTCTTT
CASSQGAGDTEAFF
>TRBV6-5|-|-|TRBJ1-1
TGTGCCAGCAGTAAGGGGGGGACTGAAGCTTTCTTT
CASSKGGTEAFF
>TRBV5-1|-|-|TRBJ1-1
TGCGCCACTAGGCGGGGGGGCGTCGGGGAACCTGAAGCTTTCTTT
CATRRGGVGEPEAFF
>TRBV5-8|-|few|TRBJ1-4
TGTGCCAGCAGCTCGGGGGGCTGGGGTGAAAAACTGTTTTTT
CASSSGGWGEKLFF
>TRBV15|TRBD2|-|TRBJ2-5
TGTGCCACCAGCATAATGACTAGCGGGGGAGGAGAGACCCAGTACTTC
CATSIMTSGGGETQYF
>TRBV24-1|-|-|TRBJ2-1
TGTGCCACCAGTGAAACAGGACGTGAGCAGTTCTTC
CATSETGREQFF
>TRBV27|TRBD2|-|TRBJ2-3
TGTGCCAGCAGTCCACTAGCGGGGGCCGAGAGCACAGATACGCAGTATTTT
CASSPLAGAESTDTQYF
>TRBV12-3/TRBV12-4|-|-|TRBJ2-2
TGTGCCAGCAGCCATCAGGGGAGCGGGGAGCTGTTTTTT
CASSHQGSGELFF
>TRBV9|-|-|TRBJ2-7
TGTGCCAGCAGCGTAGGGACTGCCCTGTCCTACGAGCAGTACTTC
CASSVGTALSYEQYF
>TRBV30|-|-|TRBJ1-6
TGTGCCTGGAGTGGACAGGACTATTCACCCCTCCACTTT
CAWSGQDYSPLHF